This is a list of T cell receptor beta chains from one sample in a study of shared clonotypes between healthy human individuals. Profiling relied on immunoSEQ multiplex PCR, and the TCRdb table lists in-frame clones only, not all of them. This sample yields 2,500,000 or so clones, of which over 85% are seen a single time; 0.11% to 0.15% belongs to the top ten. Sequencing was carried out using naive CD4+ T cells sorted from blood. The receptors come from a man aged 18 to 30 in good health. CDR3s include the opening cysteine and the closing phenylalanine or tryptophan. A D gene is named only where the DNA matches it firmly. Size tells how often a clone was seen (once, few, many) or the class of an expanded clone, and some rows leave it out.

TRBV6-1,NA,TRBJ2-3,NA,TGTGCCAGCAGTGAAAGTCGAAACGATTTTTTTCAGGGTACGCAGTATTTT,CASSESRNDFFQGTQYF
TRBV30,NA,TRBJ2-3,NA,TGTGCCTGGAGTAGGAGTTCAGATACGCAGTATTTT,CAWSRSSDTQYF
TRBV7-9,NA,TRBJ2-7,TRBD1,TGTGCCAGCAGCTCAACGACAGGGTTGGTCGAGCAGTACTTC,CASSSTTGLVEQYF
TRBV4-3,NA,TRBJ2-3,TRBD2,TGCGCCAGCAGCCTCGCTCAAGCGGGAGGTAAAGATACGCAGTATTTT,CASSLAQAGGKDTQYF
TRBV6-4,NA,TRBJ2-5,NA,TGTGCCAGCAGGACCCACGGACTATTACCGTACTTC,CASRTHGLLPYF
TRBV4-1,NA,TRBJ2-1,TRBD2,TGCGCCAGCAGCCAAGAGATCACTAGCGGGAGTGAGCAGTTCTTC,CASSQEITSGSEQFF
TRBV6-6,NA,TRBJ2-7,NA,TGTGCCAGCAGTCAAAGCTACGAGCAGTACTTC,CASSQSYEQYF
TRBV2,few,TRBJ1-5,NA,TGTGCCAGCAGTGATCAACAGATTAATCAGCCCCAGCATTTT,CASSDQQINQPQHF
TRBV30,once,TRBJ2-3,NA,TGTGCCTGGAGGGAGGCTAGCACAGATACGCAGTATTTT,CAWREASTDTQYF
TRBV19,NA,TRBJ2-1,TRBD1,TGTGCCAGTAGTATGACAGGGCTGGGTTACAATGAGCAGTTCTTC,CASSMTGLGYNEQFF
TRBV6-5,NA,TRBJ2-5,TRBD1,TGTGCCAGCAGGCCAGGACAGGGGGCGAAGACCCAGTACTTC,CASRPGQGAKTQYF
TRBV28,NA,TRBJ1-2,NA,TGTGCCAGCAGCAACCCGGCCGGCGCTGACTATGGCTACACCTTC,CASSNPAGADYGYTF
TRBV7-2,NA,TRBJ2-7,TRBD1,TGTGCCAGCAGCTCGCCGGGACAGGGGGCCTACGAGCAGTACTTC,CASSSPGQGAYEQYF
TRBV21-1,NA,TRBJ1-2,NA,TGTATTCCGACAGGCCTTGGCTACACCTTC,CIPTGLGYTF
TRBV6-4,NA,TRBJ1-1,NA,TGTGCCAGCAGCCCCACGGGCGGCATCACTGAAGCTTTCTTT,CASSPTGGITEAFF
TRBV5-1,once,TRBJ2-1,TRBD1,TGCGCCAGCAGCCCCGGGACAGGGGGCGGCCGAACCCAAAGAAGCTCCTACAATGAGCAGTTCTTC,CASSPGTGGGRTQRSSYNEQFF
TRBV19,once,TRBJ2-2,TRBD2,TGTGCCAGTAGTATGCCACTCGGGGGGGCCACCGGGGAGCTGTTTTTT,CASSMPLGGATGELFF
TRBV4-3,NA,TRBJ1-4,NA,TGCGCCAGCAGCCAAGGGCCGGGCCAGGAAAAACTGTTTTTT,CASSQGPGQEKLFF
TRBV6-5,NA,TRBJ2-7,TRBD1,TGTGCCAGCAGTCGACAGGGGAAATACTACGAGCAGTACTTC,CASSRQGKYYEQYF
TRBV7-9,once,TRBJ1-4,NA,TGTGCCAGCAGCTTGGGGCAGGGGTCTAATGAAAAACTGTTTTTT,CASSLGQGSNEKLFF
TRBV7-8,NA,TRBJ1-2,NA,TGTGCCAGCAGCCCCGGGGACTATGGCTACACCTTC,CASSPGDYGYTF
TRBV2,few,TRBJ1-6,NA,TGTGCCAGCGGGGCAGAAGGTAATTCACCCCTCCACTTT,CASGAEGNSPLHF
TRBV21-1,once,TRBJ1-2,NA,TGTGCCAGCAAACTGACAGAAAACTATGGCTACACCTTC,CASKLTENYGYTF
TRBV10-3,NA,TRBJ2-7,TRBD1,TGTGCCATCAGTGGAGACAGGGGAGTGGTCGAGCAGTACTTC,CAISGDRGVVEQYF
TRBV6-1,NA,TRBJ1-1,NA,TGTGCCAGCAGTAATATCATGAACACTGAAGCTTTCTTT,CASSNIMNTEAFF
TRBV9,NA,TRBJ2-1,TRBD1,TGTGCCAGCAGCGCAAGACAGGGAAACTCCTACAATGAGCAGTTCTTC,CASSARQGNSYNEQFF
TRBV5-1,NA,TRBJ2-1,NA,TGCGCCAGCAGCTTGGATACTTACCCACGGCGCGCCTACAATGAGCAGTTCTTC,CASSLDTYPRRAYNEQFF
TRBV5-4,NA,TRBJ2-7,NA,TGTGCCAGCAGCTTGGGAATGGGGGCCCCCTACGAGCAGTACTTC,CASSLGMGAPYEQYF
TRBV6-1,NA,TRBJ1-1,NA,TGTGCCAGCAGGCAGGGTTATACGGCTTTCTTT,CASRQGYTAFF
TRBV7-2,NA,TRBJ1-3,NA,TGTGCCAGCAGCTTGAAGGGAACGTCTGGAAACACCATATATTTT,CASSLKGTSGNTIYF
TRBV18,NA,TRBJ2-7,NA,TGTGCCAGCTCACCAGGGGGGAACTCCTACGAGCAGTACTTC,CASSPGGNSYEQYF
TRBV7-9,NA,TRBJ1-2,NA,TGTGCCAGCAGCTTAGAAGGGAACTATGGCTACACCTTC,CASSLEGNYGYTF
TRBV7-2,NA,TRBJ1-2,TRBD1,TGTGCCAGCAGCCCCCCTGGGGGGGGACAGTACACCTTC,CASSPPGGGQYTF
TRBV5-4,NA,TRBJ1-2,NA,TGTGCCAGCAGCCCGGGTTCCGGGGAGCATGGCTACACCTTC,CASSPGSGEHGYTF
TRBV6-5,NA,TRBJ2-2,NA,TGTGCCAGCAGTTACTTTGGCCAGGTTAACACCGGGGAGCTGTTTTTT,CASSYFGQVNTGELFF
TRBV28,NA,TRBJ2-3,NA,TGTGCCAGCAGTTTAGGGATGACAGATACGCAGTATTTT,CASSLGMTDTQYF
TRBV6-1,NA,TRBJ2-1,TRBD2,TGTGCCAGCAGTGAAGCAGGAGGGACTAAGCAGTTCTTC,CASSEAGGTKQFF
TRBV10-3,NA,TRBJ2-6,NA,TGTGCCATCAGTGACCCCTCTGGGGCCAACGTCCTGACTTTC,CAISDPSGANVLTF
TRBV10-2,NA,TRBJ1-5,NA,TGCGCCAGCAGTGAAGCGGGAGGGGGTCAGCCCCAGCATTTT,CASSEAGGGQPQHF
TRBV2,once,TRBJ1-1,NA,TGTGCCAGCAGCGCCACCCCAGGGCTTATGATGAACACTGAAGCTTTCTTT,CASSATPGLMMNTEAFF
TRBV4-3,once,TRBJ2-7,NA,TGCGCCAGCAGCCAAGAAGGGGGTAACCACGAGCAGTACTTC,CASSQEGGNHEQYF
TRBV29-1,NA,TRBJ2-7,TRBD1,TGCAGCGTGGCCTCCGGGACAGAGAACTACGAGCAGTACTTC,CSVASGTENYEQYF
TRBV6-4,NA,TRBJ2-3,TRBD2,TGTGCCAGCAGGTCTCCTGGGGGGGCAGATACGCAGTATTTT,CASRSPGGADTQYF
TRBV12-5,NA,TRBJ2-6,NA,TGTGCTAGTGGGGCCTCTGGGGCCAACGTCCTGACTTTC,CASGASGANVLTF
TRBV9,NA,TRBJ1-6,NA,TGTGCCAGCAGCGTAAGAGAAAGCAATAATTCACCCCTCCACTTT,CASSVRESNNSPLHF
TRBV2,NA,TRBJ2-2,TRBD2,TGTGCCAGCAGTATAGCGGGAGCGAACACCGGGGAGCTGTTTTTT,CASSIAGANTGELFF
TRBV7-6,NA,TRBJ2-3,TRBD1,TGTGCCAGCAGCTTAGGGACAGGCGTCACAGATACGCAGTATTTT,CASSLGTGVTDTQYF
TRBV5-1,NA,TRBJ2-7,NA,TGCGCCAGCAGCTTAGAACCCTACGAGCAGTACTTC,CASSLEPYEQYF
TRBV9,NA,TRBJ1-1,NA,TGTGCCAGCAGCGTGGGGCCCATGAACACTGAAGCTTTCTTT,CASSVGPMNTEAFF
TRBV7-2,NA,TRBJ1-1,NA,TGTGCCAGCAGCTTAGAATTTGGGCTTGAAGCTTTCTTT,CASSLEFGLEAFF
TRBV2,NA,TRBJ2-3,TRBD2,TGTGCCAGCCTTGGGAGGACTAGCGGGATATCTAGCACAGATACGCAGTATTTT,CASLGRTSGISSTDTQYF
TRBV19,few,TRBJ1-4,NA,TGTGCCTCGTCCACACCAGGGGAGGTTCGTGAAAAACTGTTTTTT,CASSTPGEVREKLFF
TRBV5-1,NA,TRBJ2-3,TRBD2,TGCGCCAGCAGGGCCAATAAAACCGGGACTACATCAGATACGCAGTATTTT,CASRANKTGTTSDTQYF
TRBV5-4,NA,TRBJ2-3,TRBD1,TGTGCCAGCACCCCGGACAGGAGTCCGAGGGATACGCAGTATTTT,CASTPDRSPRDTQYF